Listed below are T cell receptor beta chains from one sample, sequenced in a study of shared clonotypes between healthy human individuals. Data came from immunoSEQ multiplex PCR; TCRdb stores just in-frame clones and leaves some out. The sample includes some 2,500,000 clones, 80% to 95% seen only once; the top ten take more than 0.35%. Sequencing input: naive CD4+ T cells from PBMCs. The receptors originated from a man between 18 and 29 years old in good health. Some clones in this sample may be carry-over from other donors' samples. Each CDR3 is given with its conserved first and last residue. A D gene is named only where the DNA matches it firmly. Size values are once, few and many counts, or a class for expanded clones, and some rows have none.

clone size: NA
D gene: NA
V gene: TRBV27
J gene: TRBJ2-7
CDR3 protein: CASSLSASSYEQYF
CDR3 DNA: TGTGCCAGCAGTTTATCGGCTAGCTCCTACGAGCAGTACTTC

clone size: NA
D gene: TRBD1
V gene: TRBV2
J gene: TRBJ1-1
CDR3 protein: CASSSTGMNTEAFF
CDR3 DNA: TGTGCCAGCAGTTCGACAGGGATGAACACTGAAGCTTTCTTT

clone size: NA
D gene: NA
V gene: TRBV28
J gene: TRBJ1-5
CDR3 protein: CASSPTGSSNQPQHF
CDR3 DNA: TGTGCCAGCAGTCCAACAGGATCCAGCAATCAGCCCCAGCATTTT

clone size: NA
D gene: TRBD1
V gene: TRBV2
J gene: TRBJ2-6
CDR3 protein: CASSARETGGSGANVLTF
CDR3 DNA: TGTGCCAGCAGTGCAAGAGAAACAGGGGGTTCTGGGGCCAACGTCCTGACTTTC

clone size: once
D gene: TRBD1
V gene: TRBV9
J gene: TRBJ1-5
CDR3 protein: CASSVDGQGNQPQHF
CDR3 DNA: TGTGCCAGCAGCGTAGATGGACAGGGTAATCAGCCCCAGCATTTT

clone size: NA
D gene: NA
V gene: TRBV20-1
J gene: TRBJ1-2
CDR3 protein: CSAPGQIAGTF
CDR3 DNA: TGCAGTGCTCCTGGACAGATCGCGGGCACCTTC

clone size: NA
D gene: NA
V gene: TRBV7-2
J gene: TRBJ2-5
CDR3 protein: CASSLEGGETQYF
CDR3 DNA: TGTGCCAGCAGCTTAGAGGGGGGGGAGACCCAGTACTTC

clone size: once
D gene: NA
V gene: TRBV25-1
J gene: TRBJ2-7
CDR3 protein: CASKVGPEQYF
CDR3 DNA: TGTGCCAGCAAAGTGGGGCCCGAGCAGTACTTC

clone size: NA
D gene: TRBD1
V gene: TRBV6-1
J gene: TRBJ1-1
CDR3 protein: CASSSQGGTEAFF
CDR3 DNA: TGTGCCAGCAGTTCACAGGGGGGCACTGAAGCTTTCTTT

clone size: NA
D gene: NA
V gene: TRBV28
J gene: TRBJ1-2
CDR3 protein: CASSLWAGPNYGYTF
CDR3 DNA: TGTGCCAGCAGTTTATGGGCCGGTCCTAACTATGGCTACACCTTC

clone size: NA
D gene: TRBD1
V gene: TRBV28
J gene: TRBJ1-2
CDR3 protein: CASSTTGAGGYTF
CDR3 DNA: TGTGCCAGCAGTACCACAGGGGCGGGCGGCTACACCTTC

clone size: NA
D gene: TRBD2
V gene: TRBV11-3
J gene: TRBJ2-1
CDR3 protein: CASSLQGTSGSYNEQFF
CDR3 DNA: TGTGCCAGCAGCTTACAGGGGACTAGCGGTTCTTACAATGAGCAGTTCTTC

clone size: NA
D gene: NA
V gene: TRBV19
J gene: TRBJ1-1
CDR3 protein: CASSISRRRTEAFF
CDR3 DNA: TGTGCCAGTAGTATTAGTCGGAGGAGAACTGAAGCTTTCTTT

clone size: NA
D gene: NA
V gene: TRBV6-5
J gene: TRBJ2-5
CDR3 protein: CASNRGGFLETQYF
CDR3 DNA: TGTGCCAGCAATCGGGGAGGATTCTTGGAGACCCAGTACTTC

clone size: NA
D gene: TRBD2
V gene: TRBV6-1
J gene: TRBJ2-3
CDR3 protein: CASSVSLAGFADTQYF
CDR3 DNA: TGTGCCAGCAGTGTAAGTCTAGCGGGTTTCGCAGATACGCAGTATTTT

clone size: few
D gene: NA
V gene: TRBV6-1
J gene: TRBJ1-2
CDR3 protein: CASSATVSYGYTF
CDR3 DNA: TGTGCCAGCAGTGCAACAGTTAGCTATGGCTACACCTTC

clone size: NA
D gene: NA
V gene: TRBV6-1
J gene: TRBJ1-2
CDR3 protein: CASSEYRYGYTF
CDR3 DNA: TGTGCCAGCAGTGAATATCGCTATGGCTACACCTTC

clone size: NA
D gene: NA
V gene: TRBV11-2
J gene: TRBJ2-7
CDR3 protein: CASSLEAGEFYEQYF
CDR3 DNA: TGTGCCAGCAGCTTAGAGGCAGGTGAATTCTACGAGCAGTACTTC

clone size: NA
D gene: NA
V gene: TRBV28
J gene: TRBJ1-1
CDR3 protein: CASSLVGVTTFF
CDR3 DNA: TGTGCCAGCAGTTTAGTCGGGGTGACGACTTTCTTT

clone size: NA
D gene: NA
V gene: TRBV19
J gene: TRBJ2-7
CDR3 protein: CASTPRVGVPSYEQYF
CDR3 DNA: TGTGCCAGTACCCCAAGGGTTGGGGTACCTTCCTACGAGCAGTACTTC

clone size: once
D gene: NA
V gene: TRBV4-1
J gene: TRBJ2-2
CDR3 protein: CASSHPRGANTGELFF
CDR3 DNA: TGCGCCAGCAGCCACCCCCGGGGCGCGAACACCGGGGAGCTGTTTTTT

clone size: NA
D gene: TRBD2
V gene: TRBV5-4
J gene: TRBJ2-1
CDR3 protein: CASSRVKLAGAYNEQFF
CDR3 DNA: TGTGCCAGCAGCCGAGTTAAACTAGCGGGAGCATACAATGAGCAGTTCTTC

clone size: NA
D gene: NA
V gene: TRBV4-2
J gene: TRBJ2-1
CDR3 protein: CASSQEHRQGLYNEQFF
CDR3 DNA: TGTGCCAGCAGCCAAGAGCACAGGCAGGGACTTTACAATGAGCAGTTCTTC

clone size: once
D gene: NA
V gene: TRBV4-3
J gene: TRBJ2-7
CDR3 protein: CASSQDPGGVSYEQYF
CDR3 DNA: TGCGCCAGCAGCCAAGATCCCGGGGGAGTTTCCTACGAGCAGTACTTC

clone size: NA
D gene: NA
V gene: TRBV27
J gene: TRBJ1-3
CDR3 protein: CASSSQVGGNTIYF
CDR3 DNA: TGTGCCAGCAGTTCTCAGGTTGGTGGAAACACCATATATTTT

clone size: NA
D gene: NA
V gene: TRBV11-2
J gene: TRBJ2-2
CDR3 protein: CASSPTYTGNTGELFF
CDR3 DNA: TGTGCCAGCAGCCCAACGTACACCGGGAACACCGGGGAGCTGTTTTTT

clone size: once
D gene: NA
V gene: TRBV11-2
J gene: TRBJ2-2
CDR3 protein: CASSFPDNRTNTGELFF
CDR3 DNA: TGTGCCAGCAGCTTCCCAGATAATAGGACTAACACCGGGGAGCTGTTTTTT

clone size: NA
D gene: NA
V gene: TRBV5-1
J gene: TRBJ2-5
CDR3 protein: CASSLGWGQETQYF
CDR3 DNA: TGCGCCAGCAGCTTGGGGTGGGGTCAAGAGACCCAGTACTTC

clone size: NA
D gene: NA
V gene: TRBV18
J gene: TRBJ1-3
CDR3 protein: CASSPPAGGNTIYF
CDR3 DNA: TGTGCCAGCTCACCACCTGCAGGTGGAAACACCATATATTTT

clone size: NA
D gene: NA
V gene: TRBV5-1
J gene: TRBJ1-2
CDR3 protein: CASRLSGDIFGYTF
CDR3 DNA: TGCGCCAGCAGATTGTCAGGGGATATATTTGGCTACACCTTC

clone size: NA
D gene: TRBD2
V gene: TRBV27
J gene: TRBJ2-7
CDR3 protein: CASSFASGSFYEQYF
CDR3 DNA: TGTGCCAGCAGTTTCGCTAGCGGGAGTTTTTACGAGCAGTACTTC

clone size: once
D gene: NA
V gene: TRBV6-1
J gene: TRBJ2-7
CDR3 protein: CASSSGTGSYEQYF
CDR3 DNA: TGTGCCAGCAGCTCCGGGACGGGATCCTACGAGCAGTACTTC

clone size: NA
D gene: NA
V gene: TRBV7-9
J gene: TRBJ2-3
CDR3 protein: CASSPTGSRTDTQYF
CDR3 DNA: TGTGCCAGCAGCCCGACCGGGTCCCGCACAGATACGCAGTATTTT

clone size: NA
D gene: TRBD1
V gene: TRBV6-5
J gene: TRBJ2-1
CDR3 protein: CASSYGTGDGNEQFF
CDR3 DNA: TGTGCCAGCAGTTACGGGACAGGGGACGGCAATGAGCAGTTCTTC

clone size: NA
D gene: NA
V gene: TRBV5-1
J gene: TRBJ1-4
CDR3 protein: CASSLGATNEKLFF
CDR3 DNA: TGCGCCAGCAGCTTAGGGGCGACTAATGAAAAACTGTTTTTT

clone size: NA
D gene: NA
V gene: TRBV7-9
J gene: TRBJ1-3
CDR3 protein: CASSLDTDSTIYF
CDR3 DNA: TGTGCCAGCAGCTTAGACACGGATAGCACCATATATTTT

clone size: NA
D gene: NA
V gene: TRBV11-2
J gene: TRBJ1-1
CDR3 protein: CASSLVINTEAFF
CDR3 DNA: TGTGCCAGCAGCTTAGTAATCAACACTGAAGCTTTCTTT

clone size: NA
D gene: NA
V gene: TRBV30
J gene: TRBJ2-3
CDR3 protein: CAWSVPGGGTDTQYF
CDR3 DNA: TGTGCCTGGAGTGTACCCGGCGGCGGCACAGATACGCAGTATTTT

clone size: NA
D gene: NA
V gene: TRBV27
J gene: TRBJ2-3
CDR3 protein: CASSLGRPSTDTQYF
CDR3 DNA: TGTGCCAGCAGTTTAGGGCGTCCTAGCACAGATACGCAGTATTTT

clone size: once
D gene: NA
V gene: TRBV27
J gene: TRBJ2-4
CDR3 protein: CARSTRQSLAKNIQYF
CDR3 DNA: TGTGCCAGATCGACCCGACAGTCTCTAGCCAAAAACATTCAGTACTTC

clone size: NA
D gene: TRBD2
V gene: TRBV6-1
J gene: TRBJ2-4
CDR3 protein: CASSPGGIQYF
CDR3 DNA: TGTGCCAGCAGCCCGGGGGGCATTCAGTACTTC

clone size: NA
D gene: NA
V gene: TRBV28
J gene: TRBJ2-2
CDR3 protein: CASSPGTRSTGELFF
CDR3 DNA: TGTGCCAGCAGTCCCGGGACCAGGTCCACCGGGGAGCTGTTTTTT

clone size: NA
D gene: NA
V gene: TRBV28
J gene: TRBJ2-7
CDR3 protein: CASSLLSPAEQYF
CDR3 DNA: TGTGCCAGCAGTTTATTGTCCCCGGCCGAGCAGTACTTC

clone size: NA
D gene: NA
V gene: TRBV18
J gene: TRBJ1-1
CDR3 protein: CASSPLGGTMNTEAFF
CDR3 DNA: TGTGCCAGCTCACCACTTGGGGGGACAATGAACACTGAAGCTTTCTTT

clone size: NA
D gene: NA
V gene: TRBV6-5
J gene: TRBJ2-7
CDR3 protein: CASSYRPNTYEQYF
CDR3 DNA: TGTGCCAGCAGTTACCGTCCAAACACATACGAGCAGTACTTC

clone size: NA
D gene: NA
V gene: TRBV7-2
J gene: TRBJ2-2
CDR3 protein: CASSLGGPVLTGELFF
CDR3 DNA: TGTGCCAGCAGCTTAGGGGGTCCGGTTCTCACCGGGGAGCTGTTTTTT

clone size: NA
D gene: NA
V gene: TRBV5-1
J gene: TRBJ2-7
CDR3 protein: CASSLALGQGSSYEQYF
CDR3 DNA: TGCGCCAGCAGCTTGGCATTAGGGCAGGGGAGCTCCTACGAGCAGTACTTC

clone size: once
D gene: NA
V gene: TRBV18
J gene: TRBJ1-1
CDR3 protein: CASSLTGIHTEAFF
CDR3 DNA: TGTGCCAGCTCACTTACAGGAATTCACACTGAAGCTTTCTTT

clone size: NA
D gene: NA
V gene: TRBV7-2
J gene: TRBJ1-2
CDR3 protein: CASSLPRGVGGYTF
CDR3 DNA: TGTGCCAGCAGCTTACCCCGGGGGGTGGGTGGCTACACCTTC

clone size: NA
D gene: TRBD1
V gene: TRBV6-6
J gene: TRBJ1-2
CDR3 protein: CASSETGYGYTF
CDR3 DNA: TGTGCCAGCAGTGAGACAGGGTATGGCTACACCTTC

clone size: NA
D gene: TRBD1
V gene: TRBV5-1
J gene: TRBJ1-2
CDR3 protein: CASSLKDREYGYTF
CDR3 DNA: TGCGCCAGCAGCTTGAAGGACAGGGAGTATGGCTACACCTTC

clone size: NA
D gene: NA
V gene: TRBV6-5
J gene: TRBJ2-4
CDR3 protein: CASSADAVKNIQYF
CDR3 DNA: TGTGCCAGCAGTGCTGACGCGGTCAAAAACATTCAGTACTTC

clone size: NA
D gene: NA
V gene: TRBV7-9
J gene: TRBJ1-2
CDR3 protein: CASSLGTGAGGYTF
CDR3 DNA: TGTGCCAGCAGCTTAGGCACGGGGGCGGGTGGCTACACCTTC

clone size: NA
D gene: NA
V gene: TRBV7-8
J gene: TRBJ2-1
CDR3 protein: CASRPRAHNEQFF
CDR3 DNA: TGTGCCAGCAGGCCCCGGGCCCACAATGAGCAGTTCTTC

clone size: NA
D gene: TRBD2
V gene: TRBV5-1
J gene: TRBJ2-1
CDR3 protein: CASSRTSAYNEQFF
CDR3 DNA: TGCGCCAGCAGCAGGACTAGCGCTTACAATGAGCAGTTCTTC

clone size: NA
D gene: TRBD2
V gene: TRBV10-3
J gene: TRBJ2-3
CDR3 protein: CAISAPGLADRTDTQYF
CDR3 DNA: TGTGCCATCAGTGCACCGGGACTAGCGGACCGCACAGATACGCAGTATTTT

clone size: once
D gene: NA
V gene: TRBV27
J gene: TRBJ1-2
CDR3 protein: CASSLNGQTYGYTF
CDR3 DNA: TGTGCCAGCAGTTTAAACGGGCAGACCTATGGCTACACCTTC

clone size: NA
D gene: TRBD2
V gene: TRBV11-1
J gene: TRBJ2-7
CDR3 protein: CASSPRGLAGVREQYF
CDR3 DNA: TGTGCCAGCAGCCCACGCGGACTAGCGGGAGTCCGCGAGCAGTACTTC

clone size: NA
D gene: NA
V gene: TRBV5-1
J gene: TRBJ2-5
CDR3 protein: CASSLQANQETQYF
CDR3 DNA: TGCGCCAGCAGCCTACAAGCGAACCAAGAGACCCAGTACTTC